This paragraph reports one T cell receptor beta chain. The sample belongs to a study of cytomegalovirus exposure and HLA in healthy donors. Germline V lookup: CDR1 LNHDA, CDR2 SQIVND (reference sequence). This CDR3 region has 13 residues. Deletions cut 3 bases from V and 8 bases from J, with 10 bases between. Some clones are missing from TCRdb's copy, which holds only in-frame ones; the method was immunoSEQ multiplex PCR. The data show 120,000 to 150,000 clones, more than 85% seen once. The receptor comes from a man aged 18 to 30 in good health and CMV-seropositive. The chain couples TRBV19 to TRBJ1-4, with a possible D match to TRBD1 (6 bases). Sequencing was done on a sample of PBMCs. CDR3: CASSMNREEKLFF. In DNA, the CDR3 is TGTGCCAGTAGTATGAACAGGGAAGAAAAACTGTTTTTT. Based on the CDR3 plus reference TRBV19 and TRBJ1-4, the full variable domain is DGGITQSPKYLFRKEGQNVTLSCEQNLNHDAMYWYRQDPGQGLRLIYYSQIVNDFQKGDIAEGYSVSREKKESFPLTVTSAQKNPTAFYLCASSMNREEKLFFGSGTQLSVL.